The 8 T cell receptor beta chains listed next were all sequenced from one sample in a study of T cell changes during pregnancy in multiple sclerosis (dated by TCRdb to the late 2010s). The method was the immunoSEQ multiplex PCR assay. In TCRdb, the immuneACCESS table is reduced to in-frame sequences with V and J assigned. These tables do not hold every clone; where another copy was compared, an unresolved V gene accounts for under half, and the others remain unexplained. The sample table shows approximately 44,000 clones, and about 93% are seen once. Roughly 0.7% of the sample is in the top ten clones. Sequencing used CD4+ T cells from peripheral blood mononuclear cells, obtained before pregnancy. Source of these receptors: a female donor with multiple sclerosis, enrolled in a pregnancy study.

The chain has TRBV6-4 and TRBJ1-1; perhaps TRBD1 as D (6 bases). The V and J ends lost 4 bases and 0 bases respectively, with 12 bases between them. Germline lookup yields CDR1 MRHNA and CDR2 SNTAGT. This CDR3 is built from 15 residues. CDR3: CASSADSGVNTEAFF. CDR3 nucleotides: TGTGCCAGCAGTGCGGACAGCGGGGTGAACACTGAAGCTTTCTTT.

The chain links TRBV5-1 to TRBJ2-3, with D possibly being TRBD2 (6 bases). Per germline, CDR1 SGHRS and CDR2 YFSETQ. Trimming shortened V by 7 bases and J by 0 bases, and 15 bases separated the two germline ends. The CDR3 is 15 residues long. CDR3: CASSVTGTSTDTQYF. In nucleotides, the CDR3 is TGCGCCAGCTCTGTTACCGGGACTAGCACAGATACGCAGTATTTT.

V usage is TRBV30 and J usage is TRBJ2-1; 12 nucleotides agree with TRBD2. The CDR3 contains 15 residues. The J segment lost 9 bases and the V segment lost 4 bases, leaving 10 bases of the junction unmatched. Looked up from germline, CDR1 is GTSNPN and CDR2 is SVGIG (reference sequence). CDR3 nucleotides: TGTGCCTGGAACCCGACTAGCGGGAGTCGTAGTGAGCAGTTCTTC. It translates to CAWNPTSGSRSEQFF. The whole variable domain, filled in from reference TRBV30 and TRBJ2-1, reads SQTIHQWPATLVQPVGSPLSLECTVEGTSNPNLYWYRQAAGRGLQLLFYSVGIGQISSEVPQNLSASRPQDRQFILSSKKLLLSDSGFYLCAWNPTSGSRSEQFFGPGTRLTVL.

This chain connects TRBV25-1 to TRBJ2-1; 8 nucleotides line up with TRBD1. The germline gives CDR1 MGHDK, CDR2 SYGVNS. V lost 2 bases, J lost 1 base, and 4 bases stayed unmatched. The CDR3 covers 16 residues. CDR3 DNA: TGTGCCAGCAGTGAACTGTACAGGGGGTCCTACAATGAGCAGTTCTTC. Encoded protein: CASSELYRGSYNEQFF.

This clone was seen more than once but under ten times. This chain uses TRBV19 with TRBJ2-7, with 9 bases aligning to TRBD1. V shed 7 bases and J 5 bases; nucleotides not matched to a gene: 6. The CDR3 totals 13 residues. The germline V gene encodes CDR1 LNHDA and CDR2 SQIVND (reference sequence). CDR3 nucleotide sequence: TGTGCCAGTACCGGACAGGGGAGAAACGAGCAGTACTTC. It translates to CASTGQGRNEQYF.

This rearrangement joins TRBV7-6 to TRBJ1-3; 9 bases align to TRBD1. Losses at the gene ends were 5 bases for V and 4 bases for J; bases not matched to a gene: 6. This CDR3 contains 15 residues. Per germline, CDR1 SGHVS and CDR2 FNYEAQ. CDR3 protein: CASSKGDRAGNTIYF. The CDR3 coding sequence is TGTGCCAGCAGCAAAGGGGACAGGGCCGGAAACACCATATATTTT.

This clone was seen a few times. The chain uses TRBV7-9 and TRBJ2-1; TRBD1 agrees at 7 bases. V lost 5 bases and J lost 0; bases outside the gene matches: 4. This CDR3 has 15 amino acids. Germline CDR1 is SEHNR and CDR2 is FQNEAQ (reference sequence). CDR3 loop: CASSGDRDSYNEQFF. DNA of the CDR3: TGTGCCAGCAGCGGCGACAGGGACTCCTACAATGAGCAGTTCTTC.

The chain couples TRBV5-1 to TRBJ2-7, with D possibly being TRBD2 (6 bases). The CDR3 extends over 14 amino acids. V dropped 5 bases and J dropped 4 bases, with 16 bases sitting between them. CDR1 SGHRS and CDR2 YFSETQ come from the germline V gene. CDR3 loop: CASRGGRSGYEQYF. The CDR3 DNA reads as TGCGCCAGCAGGGGGGGTAGGTCGGGGTACGAGCAGTACTTC.